This T cell receptor (beta chain) is drawn from a study of shared clonotypes between healthy human individuals. The length of the CDR3 is 13 residues. The germline V and J ends were trimmed by 2 bases and 7 bases, with 11 bases remaining between them. Germline CDR1 MNHNY, CDR2 SVGAGI (reference sequence). It was CD45RO-negative cells, positively selected for CCR7, that made up naive CD8 cells, with terminally differentiated effector memory CD45RA+ cells excluded. A remark on this clone: What it recognizes is unknown.

Overall study findings and caveats: The study found about 5% of naive CD4 clonotypes shared across a few donors.

Original processing notes: Junction-only sequences produced by ImmunoSEQ had no quality scores, so filtering differed. The data were produced by immunoSEQ multiplex PCR, yet TCRdb's version contains in-frame clones alone and is incomplete. V and J calls and clone size follow that table, whereas D and trimming were derived from the DNA. The table lists about 1,800,000 clones, roughly 95% of them singletons. Material for sequencing was naive CD8+ T cells sorted from blood. The V call is TRBV6-6, the J call TRBJ1-1; no definite D call. The receptor was isolated from a man aged 18 to 29 in good health. CDR3 bases: TGTGCCAGCAGTTACGTGGGCCCTGGTGAAGCTTTCTTT. This gives the protein CASSYVGPGEAFF.